The present TCR beta chain was sequenced within a study of T cell changes during pregnancy in multiple sclerosis. Profiled with immunoSEQ multiplex PCR; TCRdb holds only in-frame clones, not every one. Here the sample spans around 47,000 clones, approximately 94% being singletons. The ends lost 5 bases at V and 6 bases at J; junction bases unmatched: 16. Germline V gives CDR1 SGHTA, CDR2 FQGTGA. The CDR3 totals 17 residues. Sequencing was performed on CD8+ T cells from peripheral blood mononuclear cells, taken in the first trimester of pregnancy. The chain links TRBV7-3 to TRBJ2-3, with 8 bases fitting TRBD2. The origin of this receptor is a female donor with multiple sclerosis, enrolled in a pregnancy study. The CDR3 loop reads CASSTQTGLVGSDTQYF. The CDR3 DNA reads as TGTGCCAGCAGCACCCAAACGGGACTAGTGGGTTCGGATACGCAGTATTTT.